Listed below are T cell receptor beta chains from one sample, sequenced in a study of T cells in Graves' hyperthyroidism and ophthalmopathy. TCRdb re-analysed the multiplex PCR reads in MiXCR, keeping a single row per CDR3 protein. Of 550,000 to 650,000 distinct CDR3 sequences in the sample, more than 11% were seen once. Sequenced sample: blood. These receptor sequences come from a woman aged 30 to 39 with Graves' hyperthyroidism that later progressed to Graves' ophthalmopathy. The CDR3 runs from the conserved cysteine through the conserved F or W. A D gene is named only where the DNA matches it firmly. Where a row states a size, it is once, few, many or the class of an expanded clone; other rows omit it.

j_call: TRBJ2-1
d_call: NA
clone_size: many
v_call: TRBV11-2
cdr3_aa: CASSLPPWGSGGSYNEQFF
cdr3_nt: TGTGCCAGCAGCTTACCCCCTTGGGGTAGCGGAGGCTCCTACAATGAGCAGTTCTTC

j_call: TRBJ2-7
d_call: TRBD1
clone_size: many
v_call: TRBV7-2
cdr3_aa: CASSPLAETGVHEQYF
cdr3_nt: TGTGCCAGCAGCCCCCTCGCTGAGACAGGGGTCCACGAGCAGTACTTC

j_call: TRBJ2-3
d_call: NA
clone_size: NA
v_call: TRBV6-5
cdr3_aa: CASSYGTGSTDTQYF
cdr3_nt: TGTGCCAGCAGTTACGGCACAGGAAGCACAGATACGCAGTATTTT

j_call: TRBJ1-6
d_call: TRBD1
clone_size: many
v_call: TRBV5-6
cdr3_aa: CASSRPGQGITYNSPLHF
cdr3_nt: TGTGCCAGCAGCCGTCCGGGACAGGGGATCACCTATAATTCACCCCTCCACTTT

j_call: TRBJ1-6
d_call: NA
clone_size: NA
v_call: TRBV15
cdr3_aa: CATSRDYEGTSPLHF
cdr3_nt: TGTGCCACCAGCAGAGATTATGAGGGGACCTCACCCCTCCACTTT

j_call: TRBJ2-3
d_call: TRBD1
clone_size: many
v_call: TRBV6-4
cdr3_aa: CASRQGAHTDTQYF
cdr3_nt: TGTGCCAGCAGACAGGGGGCCCACACAGATACGCAGTATTTT

j_call: TRBJ2-2
d_call: NA
clone_size: NA
v_call: TRBV5-8
cdr3_aa: CASSYRVVGTGELFF
cdr3_nt: TGTGCCAGCAGCTACAGGGTTGTAGGGACCGGGGAGCTGTTTTTT

j_call: TRBJ2-7
d_call: TRBD2
clone_size: many
v_call: TRBV13
cdr3_aa: CASAPWSSGSYEQYF
cdr3_nt: TGTGCCAGCGCGCCCTGGTCTAGCGGGTCCTACGAGCAGTACTTC

j_call: TRBJ2-5
d_call: NA
clone_size: many
v_call: TRBV20-1
cdr3_aa: CSARSGLSAQETQYF
cdr3_nt: TGCAGTGCTAGGTCGGGCTTGAGCGCCCAAGAGACCCAGTACTTC

j_call: TRBJ2-5
d_call: TRBD2
clone_size: few
v_call: TRBV6-1
cdr3_aa: CASSEVSSGTIQETQYF
cdr3_nt: TGTGCCAGCAGTGAAGTGTCTAGCGGGACCATCCAAGAGACCCAGTACTTC

j_call: TRBJ2-1
d_call: TRBD1
clone_size: many
v_call: TRBV5-5
cdr3_aa: CASVATGTGVFNEQFF
cdr3_nt: TGTGCCAGCGTTGCTACCGGGACAGGGGTATTCAATGAGCAGTTCTTC

j_call: TRBJ2-1
d_call: TRBD2
clone_size: many
v_call: TRBV20-1
cdr3_aa: CSARDRRTSGTYNEQFF
cdr3_nt: TGCAGTGCTAGAGATAGACGGACTAGCGGGACCTACAATGAGCAGTTCTTC

j_call: TRBJ1-4
d_call: TRBD1
clone_size: many
v_call: TRBV28
cdr3_aa: CASSFPGRGQREKLFF
cdr3_nt: TGTGCCAGCAGTTTCCCTGGGAGGGGACAGCGTGAAAAACTGTTTTTT